This T cell receptor (beta chain) was identified in a study of cytomegalovirus exposure and HLA in healthy donors. The overall study: The 120 validation repertoires, a later analysis reported, used the same platform as the 550 to 700 repertoires from the first cohort. General study points: Researchers catalogued about 150 TCR beta chains as cytomegalovirus-associated. CMV antigen specificity of three CMV-associated chains was confirmed in vitro. Cytomegalovirus status was reportedly diagnosed by the classifier with high specificity and sensitivity.

Notes on this clone: Its antigen is unknown.

Here immunoSEQ multiplex PCR was the method, and the copy in TCRdb shows in-frame clones only, minus some. The sample has about 200,000 clones; 80% to 85% are singletons. The TCR was taken from a woman in her 30s in good health and CMV-seronegative. Sample: PBMCs.

CDR3 protein: CASSPQATVTYEQYF. The CDR3 DNA sequence: TGTGCCAGCAGCCCCCAGGCTACGGTAACCTACGAGCAGTACTTC. The chain carries TRBV7-8 and TRBJ2-7; no clear D gene. Between the trimmed V and J ends, which lost 5 bases and 2 bases, there was a span of 16 bases. CDR1 SGHVS and CDR2 FQNEAQ come from the germline V gene. The CDR3 is 15 amino acids.